This T cell receptor beta chain stems from a study of T-cell reconstitution after alpha-beta-depleted transplantation in children. Whole-study results and caveats: The high TCRbeta diversity at day 60 in some patients came from surviving recipient T cells and thymic progenitors. Expanded graft clones numbering several hundred reportedly gave rise to alpha-beta T cells about two months after transplant. When one year had passed after transplant, most T-cell counts and diversity came from newly produced T cells.

The authors prepared the TCRbeta library with unique molecular identifiers. Each CDR3 protein gets one entry after TCRdb re-called the PCR reads with MiXCR. The sample has approximately 230,000 distinct CDR3 sequences; 20% to 30% are singletons. Unmatched junction bases numbered 7, after V lost 6 bases and J lost 5 bases. CDR1 and CDR2 from the germline V gene are SQVTM and ANQGSEA. The CDR3 totals 13 residues. A remark on this clonotype: Its matching antigen is unknown.

Specimen: PBMCs, mostly from graft donor cells, collected 360 days after TCRalphabeta/CD19-depleted stem cell transplant. The chain has TRBV29-1 and TRBJ1-5; 7 bases align to TRBD1. This receptor was identified in a female patient aged 2-15 years who had a stem cell transplant for congenital amegakaryocytic thrombocytopenia, so the T cells may come from the graft donor. The DNA for the CDR3 is TGCAGCGTCACCGACAGGGACGATCAGCCCCAGCATTTT. Its protein product is CSVTDRDDQPQHF. The complete variable domain, with remaining parts taken from reference TRBV29-1 and TRBJ1-5, reads SAVISQKPSRDICQRGTSLTIQCQVDSQVTMMFWYRQQPGQSLTLIATANQGSEATYESGFVIDKFPISRPNLTFSTLTVSNMSPEDSSIYLCSVTDRDDQPQHFGDGTRLSIL.